Listed here are 8 T cell receptor beta chains from one sample, sequenced in a study of control samples from healthy donors and cancer patients. Clones were sequenced by immunoSEQ multiplex PCR, and TCRdb holds only the in-frame ones, with some missing. The table records roughly 90,000 clones, over 85% of them present only once. Sequencing used blood. Receptors were obtained from a woman in her 30s in good health.

This clone has just one count. This rearrangement joins TRBV24-1 to TRBJ2-1, with D unclear. The CDR3 extends over 15 amino acids. Trimming removed 4 bases from V and 0 bases from J, with 9 bases in between. CDR1 and CDR2 from the germline V gene are KGHDR and SFDVKD. The chain's CDR3 is CATSDGWSSYNEQFF. The DNA of the CDR3 is TGTGCCACCAGTGACGGATGGAGCTCCTACAATGAGCAGTTCTTC.

The chain links TRBV5-1 to TRBJ1-1; 10 bases map to TRBD1. This CDR3 has 13 amino acids. CDR1 SGHRS and CDR2 YFSETQ come from the germline V gene. V shed 3 bases, J shed 4 bases, and the junction held 0 bases outside the gene matches. Written as DNA, the CDR3 is TGCGCCAGCAGCTGGACAGGGGGCACTGAAGCTTTCTTT. Amino acids: CASSWTGGTEAFF.

This sequence joins TRBV25-1 and TRBJ1-1, with D possibly matching TRBD1 (5 bases). V was pared by 3 bases and J by 2 bases, with 10 bases between. The CDR3 is 14 residues long. Germline V gives CDR1 MGHDK, CDR2 SYGVNS. The CDR3, as DNA: TGTGCCAGCAGTGAGGGGCAGAGTAACACTGAAGCTTTCTTT. It yields the protein CASSEGQSNTEAFF.

The chain combines TRBV4-2 with TRBJ1-5, with 7 bases matching TRBD1. J lost 1 base, V lost 0 bases, and 6 bases had no gene match. The germline V gene encodes CDR1 LGHNA and CDR2 YNFKEQ. The length of the CDR3 is 17 residues. CDR3 amino acids: CASSQDRKQGSNQPQHF. The CDR3 DNA reads as TGTGCCAGCAGCCAAGATAGGAAACAGGGGAGCAATCAGCCCCAGCATTTT.

The V gene is TRBV4-1, the J gene TRBJ1-5; 7 bases agree with TRBD1. The CDR3 is 15 residues long. Germline V lookup: CDR1 MGHRA, CDR2 YSYEKL. Trimming removed 1 base from V and 6 bases from J; junction bases left unmatched: 6. CDR3 residues: CASSQVEGGFQPQHF. As DNA, the CDR3 is TGCGCCAGCAGCCAAGTTGAAGGGGGCTTTCAGCCCCAGCATTTT.

This chain joins TRBV7-9 and TRBJ1-1, with 7 positions matching TRBD1. The CDR3 consists of 14 residues. J lost 6 bases, V lost 3 bases, and 7 bases had no gene match. Per germline, CDR1 SEHNR and CDR2 FQNEAQ (reference sequence). As DNA, the CDR3 is TGTGCCAGCAGCTTCACGACAGGGAGGGCTGAAGCTTTCTTT. As protein: CASSFTTGRAEAFF. Full variable domain (outside the CDR3, taken from reference TRBV7-9 and TRBJ1-1): DTGVSQNPRHKITKRGQNVTFRCDPISEHNRLYWYRQTLGQGPEFLTYFQNEAQLEKSRLLSDRFSAERPKGSFSTLEIQRTEQGDSAMYLCASSFTTGRAEAFFGQGTRLTVV.

The chain links TRBV2 to TRBJ1-2, with D possibly matching TRBD1 (5 bases). V was pared by 1 base and J by 5 bases, with 17 bases between. Germline CDR1 is SNHLY and CDR2 is FYNNEI. The CDR3 has 16 residues. The DNA of the CDR3 is TGTGCCAGCAGTGAAGACGGGGTGGGGGATACGTATGGCTACACCTTC. Translated: CASSEDGVGDTYGYTF.

The V gene is TRBV3-1 (or the pseudogene TRBV3-2), the J gene TRBJ1-2; tentative D call: TRBD1 (6 bases). Germline lookup yields CDR1 LGHDT and CDR2 YNNKEL (reference sequence). Trimming removed 5 bases from V and 3 bases from J, with 10 bases in between. The CDR3 loop spans 13 amino acids. Here the CDR3 DNA reads TGTGCCAGCAGCGGGCGACAGGACTATGGCTACACCTTC. It translates to CASSGRQDYGYTF.